The rows below give T cell receptor beta chains drawn from one sample of a study of cytotoxic CD8 clonotypes in ibrutinib-treated CLL. Clones were sequenced by immunoSEQ multiplex PCR, and TCRdb holds only the in-frame ones, with some missing. The data hold 200,000 to 250,000 clones, with 60% to 80% observed a single time. This specimen was PBMCs, taken after 12 months of ibrutinib treatment. All receptors derive from a human donor with chronic lymphocytic leukemia. CDR3s include the opening cysteine and the closing phenylalanine or tryptophan. Fields, in order: D gene, clone size, V gene, J gene, CDR3 protein, CDR3 DNA. D genes are given only for firm matches. Where a row states a size, it is once, few, many or the class of an expanded clone; other rows omit it.

d_gene: NA
abundance: NA
v_gene: TRBV14
j_gene: TRBJ2-3
CDR3aa: CASSKLGARSDTQYF
CDR3nt: TGTGCCAGCAGCAAGTTGGGGGCGCGGTCAGATACGCAGTATTTT

d_gene: NA
abundance: few
v_gene: TRBV4-3
j_gene: TRBJ1-5
CDR3aa: CASSPEWGGGSNQPQHF
CDR3nt: TGCGCCAGCAGCCCAGAATGGGGGGGCGGTAGCAATCAGCCCCAGCATTTT

d_gene: NA
abundance: NA
v_gene: TRBV18
j_gene: TRBJ2-2
CDR3aa: CASSGPTTGELFF
CDR3nt: TGTGCCAGCTCCGGACCGACCACCGGGGAGCTGTTTTTT

d_gene: NA
abundance: NA
v_gene: TRBV2
j_gene: TRBJ1-5
CDR3aa: CASSPGGRRLNQPQHF
CDR3nt: TGTGCCAGCAGTCCAGGCGGCAGGAGACTTAATCAGCCCCAGCATTTT

d_gene: NA
abundance: NA
v_gene: TRBV5-6
j_gene: TRBJ2-3
CDR3aa: CASSGEVETDTQYF
CDR3nt: TGTGCCAGCAGCGGGGAGGTAGAGACAGATACGCAGTATTTT

d_gene: NA
abundance: NA
v_gene: TRBV6-1
j_gene: TRBJ2-1
CDR3aa: CASSRGTEQFF
CDR3nt: TGTGCCAGTTCAAGGGGTACTGAGCAGTTCTTC

d_gene: NA
abundance: NA
v_gene: TRBV6-5
j_gene: TRBJ1-2
CDR3aa: CASSLSTNYGYTF
CDR3nt: TGTGCCAGCAGTCTCAGCACTAACTATGGCTACACCTTC

d_gene: NA
abundance: few
v_gene: TRBV5-3
j_gene: TRBJ2-3
CDR3aa: CARSFPDREGDTQYF
CDR3nt: TGTGCCAGAAGCTTTCCGGACAGGGAGGGCGATACGCAGTATTTT

d_gene: TRBD2
abundance: NA
v_gene: TRBV4-2
j_gene: TRBJ2-7
CDR3aa: CASSQPSGTSGDYEQYF
CDR3nt: TGTGCCAGCAGCCAACCCTCAGGGACTAGCGGGGACTACGAGCAGTACTTC

d_gene: TRBD2
abundance: NA
v_gene: TRBV4-1
j_gene: TRBJ2-1
CDR3aa: CASSQGPGGGGNEQFF
CDR3nt: TGCGCCAGCAGCCAAGGTCCCGGCGGGGGGGGCAATGAGCAGTTCTTC

d_gene: TRBD1
abundance: NA
v_gene: TRBV7-3
j_gene: TRBJ1-1
CDR3aa: CASSPRGTGVGEAFF
CDR3nt: TGTGCCAGCAGTCCACGTGGGACAGGGGTGGGTGAAGCTTTCTTT